A single sample gave rise to the 2 T cell receptor beta chains below, sequenced in a study of blood T cell repertoires in COVID-19. Repertoires were generated with immunoSEQ multiplex PCR, while TCRdb's copy carries only in-frame clones and drops some. The sample lists over 75,000 clones; 88% were seen once. The sequenced sample consisted of peripheral blood. These receptors originate from a woman of 80 years or more with acute or convalescent COVID-19.

Of note for this clone: The sample holds other DNA sequences that translate to the same CDR3. The chain has TRBV7-2 and TRBJ2-3; no definite D call. Germline assignment: CDR1 SGHTA and CDR2 FQGNSA. V lost 0 bases and J lost 0, with 4 bases in between. The CDR3 is made up of 14 amino acids. The CDR3 loop is CASSLARSTDTQYF. The CDR3 nucleotides are TGTGCCAGCAGCTTAGCCCGGAGCACAGATACGCAGTATTTT. The full variable domain, rest sourced from reference TRBV7-2 and TRBJ2-3, is GAGVSQSPSNKVTEKGKDVELRCDPISGHTALYWYRQSLGQGLEFLIYFQGNSAPDKSGLPSDRFSAERTGGSVSTLTIQRTQQEDSAVYLCASSLARSTDTQYFGPGTRLTVL.

The CDR3 loop reads CASSVGPFGEKLFF. The CDR3 DNA is TGTGCCAGCAGCGTTGGTCCATTTGGCGAAAAACTGTTTTTT. The J gene is TRBJ1-4, the V gene TRBV9; D not certain. Between the trimmed V and J ends, which lost 2 bases and 8 bases, there was a span of 13 bases. This CDR3 is built from 14 residues. Germline-derived CDR1 and CDR2 are SGDLS and YYNGEE.